This T cell receptor beta chain emerged from a study of cytomegalovirus exposure and HLA in healthy donors. Study-level results: When analyzed later, a missense DCLRE1C variant was found to be linked to TCR beta V- and J-gene trimming. With further analysis later on, most CMV-associated TCR beta chains appeared HLA-restricted.

Primers included in the PCR were 60 Vbeta and 13 Jbeta primers. TCRdb's copy holds only in-frame clones and misses some; the assay was immunoSEQ multiplex PCR. Among about 180,000 clones listed, 77% were seen once. CDR1 and CDR2 (germline): ENHRY, SYGVKD. Deletions cut 6 bases from V and 6 bases from J, with 7 bases between. This CDR3 contains 11 residues. A word on this clone: Its antigen is unknown.

This sequence originates from a man between 18 and 35 years old in good health and CMV-seronegative. Input material: PBMCs. The genes are TRBV10-3 and TRBJ2-3, with D hard to call. The CDR3 here is CAISLSDTQYF. CDR3 DNA: TGTGCCATCAGCCTTTCTGATACGCAGTATTTT.